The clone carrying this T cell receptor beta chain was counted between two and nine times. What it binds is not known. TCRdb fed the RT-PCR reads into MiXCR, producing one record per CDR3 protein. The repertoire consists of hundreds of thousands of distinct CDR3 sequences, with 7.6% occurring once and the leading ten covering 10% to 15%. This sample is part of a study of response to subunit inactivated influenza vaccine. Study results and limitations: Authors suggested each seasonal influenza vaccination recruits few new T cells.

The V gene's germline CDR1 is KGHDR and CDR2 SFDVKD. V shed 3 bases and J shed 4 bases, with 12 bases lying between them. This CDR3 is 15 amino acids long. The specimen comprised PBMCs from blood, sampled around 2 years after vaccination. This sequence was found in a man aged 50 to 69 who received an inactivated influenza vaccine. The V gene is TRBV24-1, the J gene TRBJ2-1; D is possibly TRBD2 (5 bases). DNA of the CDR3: TGTGCCACCAGTGATGCGACTACCCTATACAATGAGCAGTTCTTC. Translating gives CATSDATTLYNEQFF.